These 20 T cell receptor beta chains originate from one sample sequenced in a study of beta chain features in type 1 diabetes. These receptors' antigens are unknown. As every portion of the isolated RNA was reverse transcribed, the sequencing read expressed TCRB transcripts. The protocol was immunoSEQ multiplex PCR, while the TCRdb copy is restricted to in-frame clones and leaves out a portion. Of around 130,000 clones listed, 7% to 10% are singletons. Findings and limits, study-wide: Type 1 diabetes patients had moderately but significantly shorter TCRB CDR3s in all four CD4+ subsets.

Sequenced sample: central memory CD4+ T cells from blood. The receptors were gathered from a young man with type 1 diabetes.

V and J are TRBV29-1 and TRBJ2-1, with TRBD2 matching 7 bases. The CDR3 consists of 16 residues. V shed 6 bases and J 1 base; nucleotides not matched to a gene: 12. CDR1 is SQVTM and CDR2 is ANQGSEA in the germline V gene. As DNA, the CDR3 is TGCAGCGTAGGTCTAGCGGAGCTGAGTTCCTACAATGAGCAGTTCTTC. Amino acids: CSVGLAELSSYNEQFF.

The chain has TRBV5-1 and TRBJ2-5, with TRBD2 matching 12 bases. J gave up 5 bases and V 3 bases, and 11 bases lay outside the gene matches. Germline loops: CDR1 SGHRS, CDR2 YFSETQ. This CDR3 has 17 amino acids. This chain's CDR3 is CASSWRSSGGAGETQYF. The CDR3 DNA reads as TGCGCCAGCAGCTGGAGGTCTAGCGGGGGGGCCGGGGAGACCCAGTACTTC.

This clone was counted a few times. At one of its ends the junction is not consistent with the germline gene, which may arise from a read error. The chain recombines TRBV7-9 with TRBJ2-3; 9 bases match TRBD2. This CDR3 has 15 amino acids. CDR1 and CDR2 from the germline V gene are SEHNR and FQNEAQ (reference sequence). The CDR3 spells CASSQRTSDTDTQYF. In DNA form, the CDR3 reads TGCGCCAGCAGCCAAAGGACTAGCGACACAGATACGCAGTATTTT.

This chain joins TRBV19 and TRBJ2-2; TRBD1 aligns across 9 bases. The V gene's germline CDR1 is LNHDA and CDR2 SQIVND (reference sequence). The CDR3 runs to 13 residues. Losses at the gene ends were 11 bases for V and 7 bases for J; bases not matched to a gene: 8. The CDR3 reads CACSGQGVGELFF. CDR3 in DNA: TGTGCCTGCTCGGGACAGGGAGTCGGGGAGCTGTTTTTT.

This clone was detected only a few times. This chain connects TRBV6-5 to TRBJ1-1; no clear D. V dropped 6 bases and J dropped 11 bases, with 16 bases sitting between them. Germline-derived CDR1 and CDR2 are MNHEY and SVGAGI. This CDR3 region has 12 residues. The CDR3 spells CASSRGKIGAFF. In nucleotides, the CDR3 is TGTGCCAGCAGCCGTGGCAAAATCGGGGCTTTCTTT.

This clone occurred a few times. This chain joins TRBV5-1 and TRBJ2-2, with 9 bases lining up with TRBD2. The CDR3 contains 15 residues. The V segment lost 1 base and the J segment 3 bases; nucleotides outside the gene matches: 1. CDR1 and CDR2 (germline): SGHRS, YFSETQ. CDR3: CASSLPSGDTGELFF. The DNA of the CDR3 is TGCGCCAGCAGCTTGCCTAGCGGGGACACCGGGGAGCTGTTTTTT.

The table lists this clone with a few counts. The identical CDR3 is also encoded by other nucleotide sequences in the sample. The genes are TRBV5-5 and TRBJ2-7; D gene unclear. Germline V CDR1 and CDR2: SGHKS, YYEKEE (reference sequence). Trimming removed 0 bases from V and 0 bases from J, with 4 bases in between. The CDR3 covers 13 residues. CDR3 DNA: TGTGCCAGCAGCTTGGGGCACTCCTACGAGCAGTACTTC. It encodes CASSLGHSYEQYF.

This clone was found a few times. The chain carries TRBV5-1 and TRBJ2-1, with no clear D. The germline V gene has CDR1 SGHRS and CDR2 YFSETQ. The CDR3 covers 16 residues. V lost 2 bases and J lost 3, with 15 bases in between. The DNA of the CDR3 is TGCGCCAGCAGCTTTGAGAATACCCCCGTCTACAATGAGCAGTTCTTC. Its protein product is CASSFENTPVYNEQFF.

The V gene is TRBV9, the J gene TRBJ2-1; 11 bases map to TRBD1. The CDR3 sequence is 16 residues long. Germline V CDR1 and CDR2: SGDLS, YYNGEE. V was clipped by 4 bases and J by 8 bases; unmatched bases: 11. Here the CDR3 DNA reads TGTGCCAGCAGCACCAGCAGGGACAGGGGGAAGTATGAGCAGTTCTTC. It encodes CASSTSRDRGKYEQFF.

Only one count was recorded for this clone. This chain connects TRBV9 to TRBJ2-1; 14 bases line up with TRBD2. Germline loops: CDR1 SGDLS, CDR2 YYNGEE. J was trimmed by 2 bases and V by 4 bases; bases with no gene match: 11. This CDR3 is built from 19 residues. CDR3 in DNA: TGTGCCAGCAGCCCCCATTCAGGACTAGCGGGGGGAACCTACAATGAGCAGTTCTTC. Its protein is CASSPHSGLAGGTYNEQFF.

This clone has more than one count but fewer than ten. Other nucleotide sequences in the sample specify the same CDR3. The chain employs TRBV14 and TRBJ2-1, with 7 nucleotides matching TRBD1. The CDR3 contains 15 residues. Per the germline V gene, CDR1 is SGHDN and CDR2 is FVKESK. J was trimmed by 6 bases and V by 1 base; bases with no gene match: 6. In nucleotides, the CDR3 is TGTGCCAGCAGCCAAGTAGGGGGCGCCCCCAATGAGCAGTTCTTC. This translates into CASSQVGGAPNEQFF. Complete variable domain (other parts from reference TRBV14 and TRBJ2-1): EAGVTQFPSHSVIEKGQTVTLRCDPISGHDNLYWYRRVMGKEIKFLLHFVKESKQDESGMPNNRFLAERTGGTYSTLKVQPAELEDSGVYFCASSQVGGAPNEQFFGPGTRLTVL.

This clone was seen only a few times. The V and J genes are TRBV7-9 and TRBJ1-5; maybe TRBD1 (6 bases). Germline V gene sequence: CDR1 SEHNR, CDR2 FQNEAQ (reference sequence). This CDR3 is 14 amino acids long. V lost 5 bases, J lost 4 bases, and 12 bases lay in between. As DNA, the CDR3 is TGTGCCAGCAGCCCAGGGGCCCGGAATCAGCCCCAGCATTTT. Translating it yields CASSPGARNQPQHF.

The chain carries TRBV4-2 and TRBJ1-2; D gene unclear. V was pared by 2 bases and J by 4 bases, with 11 bases between. Germline V CDR1 and CDR2: LGHNA, YNFKEQ. The length of the CDR3 is 14 residues. CDR3 nucleotide sequence: TGTGCCAGCAGCCAATTGGACGGGGTCTATGGCTACACCTTC. Translated: CASSQLDGVYGYTF.

This clone occurred a few times. The chain joins TRBV7-2 to TRBJ2-7; 9 bases are a match to TRBD1. V was pared by 10 bases and J by 4 bases, with 5 bases of the junction left unmatched. This CDR3 contains 12 residues. Per the germline V gene, CDR1 is SGHTA and CDR2 is FQGNSA. The CDR3 reads CAIRTGVYEQYF. The DNA of the CDR3 is TGTGCCATACGGACAGGGGTGTACGAGCAGTACTTC.

This clone appeared a few times. The chain carries TRBV7-9 and TRBJ2-2; unclear D gene. V was cut by 6 bases and J by 6 bases, with 17 bases left in between. Germline V CDR1 and CDR2: SEHNR, FQNEAQ (reference sequence). The CDR3 totals 15 residues. In nucleotides, the CDR3 is TGTGCCAGCAGTCCTGATGCCGCGAGGTCCGGGGAGCTGTTTTTT. This encodes CASSPDAARSGELFF.

The chain couples TRBV7-2 to TRBJ2-5; TRBD1 matches 8 bases. J gave up 2 bases and V 5 bases, and 4 bases lay outside the gene matches. The CDR3 sequence is 14 residues long. Looked up from germline, CDR1 is SGHTA and CDR2 is FQGNSA. CDR3 sequence reads: CASSRTGIQETQYF. CDR3 DNA: TGTGCCAGCAGCCGGACAGGGATACAAGAGACCCAGTACTTC.

This clone was recorded many times. The CDR3 DNA sequence: TGTGCCAGCAGTTATCTCAGCGAGCAGTACTTC. This translates into CASSYLSEQYF. The chain is built from TRBV27 and TRBJ2-7; D ambiguous. This CDR3 contains 11 residues. From germline, CDR1 is MNHEY and CDR2 SMNVEV (reference sequence). The germline V and J ends were trimmed by 4 bases and 6 bases, with 7 bases remaining between them.

This clone was detected only a few times. CDR3 residues: CASSRGTSGVYEQYF. CDR3 nucleotide sequence: TGTGCCAGCAGCCGTGGGACTAGCGGGGTCTACGAGCAGTACTTC. The chain links TRBV14 to TRBJ2-5, with 13 bases that match TRBD2. The DNA end is more similar to TRBJ2-7, so the J call may be wrong. CDR1 is SGHDN and CDR2 is FVKESK in the germline V gene. The CDR3 spans 15 residues.

The CDR3: CASSSQGLDRPGELFF. Written as DNA, the CDR3 is TGTGCCAGCAGCTCACAGGGACTAGATCGTCCCGGGGAGCTGTTTTTT. The chain uses TRBV13 and TRBJ2-2; 8 bases agree with TRBD2. Per germline, CDR1 PRHDT and CDR2 FYEKMQ (reference sequence). This CDR3 is 16 amino acids long. J gave up 6 bases and V 4 bases, and 10 bases lay outside the gene matches.

This clone has a handful of counts. The chain is built from TRBV25-1 and TRBJ2-1; D is possibly TRBD2 (6 bases). Germline V CDR1 and CDR2: MGHDK, SYGVNS. This CDR3 is built from 14 residues. Trimming left V 4 bases short and J 6 bases short, with 13 bases between. The CDR3 loop is CASSVRDSLNEQFF. The CDR3 DNA is TGTGCCAGCAGTGTCCGGGACTCTCTCAATGAGCAGTTCTTC.